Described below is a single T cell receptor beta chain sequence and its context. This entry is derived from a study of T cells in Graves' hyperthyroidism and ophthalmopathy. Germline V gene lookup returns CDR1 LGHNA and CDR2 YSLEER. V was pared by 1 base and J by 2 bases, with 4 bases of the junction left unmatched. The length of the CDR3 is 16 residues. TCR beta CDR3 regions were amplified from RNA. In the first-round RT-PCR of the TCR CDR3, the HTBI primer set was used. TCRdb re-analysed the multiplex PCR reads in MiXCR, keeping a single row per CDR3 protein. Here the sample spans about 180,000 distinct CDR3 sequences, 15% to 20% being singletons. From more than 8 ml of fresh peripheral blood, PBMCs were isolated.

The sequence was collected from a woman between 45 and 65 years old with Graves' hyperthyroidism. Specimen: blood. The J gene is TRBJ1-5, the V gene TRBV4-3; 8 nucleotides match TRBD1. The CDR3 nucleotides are TGCGCCAGCAGCCAAGGGCAGGGGGCCGGCAATCAGCCCCAGCATTTT. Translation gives CASSQGQGAGNQPQHF.